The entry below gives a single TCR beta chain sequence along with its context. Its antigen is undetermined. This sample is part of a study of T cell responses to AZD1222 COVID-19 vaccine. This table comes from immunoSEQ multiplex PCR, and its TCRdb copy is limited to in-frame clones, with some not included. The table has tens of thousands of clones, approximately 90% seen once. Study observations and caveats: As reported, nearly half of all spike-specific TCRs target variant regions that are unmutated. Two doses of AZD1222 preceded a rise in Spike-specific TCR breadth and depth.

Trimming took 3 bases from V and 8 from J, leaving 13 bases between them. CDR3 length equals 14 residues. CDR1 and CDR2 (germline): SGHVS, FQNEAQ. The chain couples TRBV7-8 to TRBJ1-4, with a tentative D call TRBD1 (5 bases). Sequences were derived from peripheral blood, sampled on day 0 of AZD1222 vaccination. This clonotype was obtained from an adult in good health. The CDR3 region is CASSFQGVGEKLFF. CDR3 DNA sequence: TGTGCCAGCAGCTTTCAAGGGGTGGGAGAAAAACTGTTTTTT.